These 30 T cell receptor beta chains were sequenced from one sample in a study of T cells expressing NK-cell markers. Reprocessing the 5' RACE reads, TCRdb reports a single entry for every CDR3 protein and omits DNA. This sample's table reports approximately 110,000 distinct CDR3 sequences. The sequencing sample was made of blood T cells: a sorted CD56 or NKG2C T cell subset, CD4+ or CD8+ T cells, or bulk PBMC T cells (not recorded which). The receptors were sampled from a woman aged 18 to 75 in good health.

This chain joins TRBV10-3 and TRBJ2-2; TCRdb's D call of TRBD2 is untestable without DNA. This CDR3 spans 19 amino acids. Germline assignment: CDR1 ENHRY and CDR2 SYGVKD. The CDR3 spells CAISDPTGTFPTNTGELFF.

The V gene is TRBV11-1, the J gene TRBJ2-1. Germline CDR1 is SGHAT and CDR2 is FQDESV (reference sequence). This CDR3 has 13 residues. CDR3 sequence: CASTQSSYNEQFF.

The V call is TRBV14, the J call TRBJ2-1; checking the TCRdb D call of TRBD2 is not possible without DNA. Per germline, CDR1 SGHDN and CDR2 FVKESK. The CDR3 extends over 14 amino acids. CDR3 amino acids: CASSPGLAGDEQFF.

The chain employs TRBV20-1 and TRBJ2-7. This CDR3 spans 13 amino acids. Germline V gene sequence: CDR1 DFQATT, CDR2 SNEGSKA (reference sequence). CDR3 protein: CSAENLAGYEQYF.

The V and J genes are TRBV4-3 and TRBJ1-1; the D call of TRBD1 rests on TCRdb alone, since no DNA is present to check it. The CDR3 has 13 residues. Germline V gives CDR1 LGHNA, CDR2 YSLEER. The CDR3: CASSGTGQVEAFF.

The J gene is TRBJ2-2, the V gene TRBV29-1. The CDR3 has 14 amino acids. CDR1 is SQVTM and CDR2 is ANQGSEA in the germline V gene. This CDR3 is CSVVGPTNTGELFF.

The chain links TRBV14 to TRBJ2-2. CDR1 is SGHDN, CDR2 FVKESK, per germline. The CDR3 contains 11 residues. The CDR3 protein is CASGITGELFF.

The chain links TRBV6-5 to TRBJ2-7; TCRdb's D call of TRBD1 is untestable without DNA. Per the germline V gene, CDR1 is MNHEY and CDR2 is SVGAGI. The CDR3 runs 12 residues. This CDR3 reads CASSTGNYEQYF.

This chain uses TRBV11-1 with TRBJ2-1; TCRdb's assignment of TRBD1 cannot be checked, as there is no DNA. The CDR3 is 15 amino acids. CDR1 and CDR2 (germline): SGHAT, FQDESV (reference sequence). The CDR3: CASNYWGNGNNEQFF.

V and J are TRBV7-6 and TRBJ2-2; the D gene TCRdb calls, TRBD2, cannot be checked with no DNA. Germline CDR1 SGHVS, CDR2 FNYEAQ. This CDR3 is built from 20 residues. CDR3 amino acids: CASSLTGETSGLTNTGELFF.

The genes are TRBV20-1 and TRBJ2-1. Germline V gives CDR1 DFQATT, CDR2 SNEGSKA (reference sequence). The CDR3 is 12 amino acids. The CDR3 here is CSAGTPYNEQFF.

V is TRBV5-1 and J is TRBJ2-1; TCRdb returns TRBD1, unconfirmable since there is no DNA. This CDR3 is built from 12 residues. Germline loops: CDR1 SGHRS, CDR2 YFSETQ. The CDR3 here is CASIGGTNEQFF.

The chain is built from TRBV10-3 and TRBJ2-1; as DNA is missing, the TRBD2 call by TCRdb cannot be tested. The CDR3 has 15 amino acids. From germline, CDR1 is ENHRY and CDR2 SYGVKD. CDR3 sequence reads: CAISESTSGSNEQFF.

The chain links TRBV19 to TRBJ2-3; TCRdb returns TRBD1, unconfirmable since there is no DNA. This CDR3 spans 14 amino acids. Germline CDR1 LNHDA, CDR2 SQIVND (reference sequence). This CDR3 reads CASSTDSITDTQYF.

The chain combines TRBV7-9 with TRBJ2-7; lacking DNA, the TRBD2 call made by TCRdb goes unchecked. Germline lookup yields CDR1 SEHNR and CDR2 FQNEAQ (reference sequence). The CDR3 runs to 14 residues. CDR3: CASSGLEGPGEQYF.

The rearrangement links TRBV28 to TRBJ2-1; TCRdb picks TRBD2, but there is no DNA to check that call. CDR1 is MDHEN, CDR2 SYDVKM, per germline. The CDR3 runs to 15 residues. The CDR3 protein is CASSLMGLYYNEQFF.

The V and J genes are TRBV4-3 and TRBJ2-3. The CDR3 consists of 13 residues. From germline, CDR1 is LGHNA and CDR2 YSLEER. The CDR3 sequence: CASSQDQADTQYF.

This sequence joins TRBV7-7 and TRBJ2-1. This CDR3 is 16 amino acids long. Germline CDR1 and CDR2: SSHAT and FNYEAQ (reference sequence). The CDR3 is CASSLSGKSSYNEQFF.

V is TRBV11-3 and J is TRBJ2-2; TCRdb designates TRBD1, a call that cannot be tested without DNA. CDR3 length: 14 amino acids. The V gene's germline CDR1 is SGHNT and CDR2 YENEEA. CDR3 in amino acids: CASSSGGNTGELFF.

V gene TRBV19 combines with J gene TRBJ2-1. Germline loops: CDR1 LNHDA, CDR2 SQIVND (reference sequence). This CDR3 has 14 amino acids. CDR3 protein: CASSIELFNNEQFF.

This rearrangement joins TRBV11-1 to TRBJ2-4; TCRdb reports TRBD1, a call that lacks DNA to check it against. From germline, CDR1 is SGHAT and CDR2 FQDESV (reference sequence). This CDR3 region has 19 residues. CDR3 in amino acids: CASANPKAPEGLGKNIQYF.

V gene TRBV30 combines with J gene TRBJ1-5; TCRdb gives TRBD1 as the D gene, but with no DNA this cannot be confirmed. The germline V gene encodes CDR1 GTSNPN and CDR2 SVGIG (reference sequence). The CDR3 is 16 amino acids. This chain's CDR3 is CAWSGTILGSGQPQHF.

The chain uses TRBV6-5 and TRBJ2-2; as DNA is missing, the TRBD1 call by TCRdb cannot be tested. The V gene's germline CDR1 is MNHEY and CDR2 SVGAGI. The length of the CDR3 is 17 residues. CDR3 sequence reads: CASSYSTGRASAGELFF.

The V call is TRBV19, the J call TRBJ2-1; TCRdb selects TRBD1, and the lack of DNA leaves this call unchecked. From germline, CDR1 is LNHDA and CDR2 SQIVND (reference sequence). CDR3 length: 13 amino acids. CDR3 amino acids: CASSMPGYNEQFF.

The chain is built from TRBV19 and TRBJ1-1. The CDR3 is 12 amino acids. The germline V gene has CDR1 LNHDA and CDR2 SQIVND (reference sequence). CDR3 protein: CASSTRNTEAFF.

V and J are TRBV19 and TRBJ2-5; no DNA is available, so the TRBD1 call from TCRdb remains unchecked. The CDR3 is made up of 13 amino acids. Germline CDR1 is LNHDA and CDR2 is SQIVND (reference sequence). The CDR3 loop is CATRGGGQETQYF. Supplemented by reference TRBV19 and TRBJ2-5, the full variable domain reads DGGITQSPKYLFRKEGQNVTLSCEQNLNHDAMYWYRQDPGQGLRLIYYSQIVNDFQKGDIAEGYSVSREKKESFPLTVTSAQKNPTAFYLCATRGGGQETQYFGPGTRLLVL.

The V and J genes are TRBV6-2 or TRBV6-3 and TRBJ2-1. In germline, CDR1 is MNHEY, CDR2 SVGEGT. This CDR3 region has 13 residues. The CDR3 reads CASGRGSYNEQFF.

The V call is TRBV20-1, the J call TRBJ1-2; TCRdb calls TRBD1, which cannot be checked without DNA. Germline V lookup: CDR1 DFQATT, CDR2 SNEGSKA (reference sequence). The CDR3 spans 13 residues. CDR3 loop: CSASEDRDWGYTF.

The CDR3 sequence is CASSLALAGGPGTGELFF. V is TRBV5-5 and J is TRBJ2-2; TCRdb's assignment of TRBD2 cannot be checked, as there is no DNA. This CDR3 is 18 amino acids long. Looked up from germline, CDR1 is SGHKS and CDR2 is YYEKEE (reference sequence).

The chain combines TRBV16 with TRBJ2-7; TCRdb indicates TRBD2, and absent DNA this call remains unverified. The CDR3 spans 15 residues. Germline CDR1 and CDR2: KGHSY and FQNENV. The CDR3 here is CASSQHSGRAYEQYF.